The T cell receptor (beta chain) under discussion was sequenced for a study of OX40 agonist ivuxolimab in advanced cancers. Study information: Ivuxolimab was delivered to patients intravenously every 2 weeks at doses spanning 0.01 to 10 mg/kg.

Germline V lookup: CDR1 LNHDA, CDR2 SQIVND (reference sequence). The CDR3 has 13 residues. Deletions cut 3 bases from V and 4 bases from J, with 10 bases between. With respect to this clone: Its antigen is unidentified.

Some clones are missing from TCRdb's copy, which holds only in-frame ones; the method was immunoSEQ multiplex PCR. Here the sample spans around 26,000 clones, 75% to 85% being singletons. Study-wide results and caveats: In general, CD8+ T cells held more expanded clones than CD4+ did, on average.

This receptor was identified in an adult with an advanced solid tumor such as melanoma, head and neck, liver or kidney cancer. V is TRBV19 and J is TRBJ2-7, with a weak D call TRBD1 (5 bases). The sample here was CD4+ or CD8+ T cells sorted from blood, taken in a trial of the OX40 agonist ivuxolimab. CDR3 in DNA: TGTGCCAGTAGTATGGGGCCCGATTACGAGCAGTACTTC. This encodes CASSMGPDYEQYF. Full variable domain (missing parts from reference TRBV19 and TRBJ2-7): DGGITQSPKYLFRKEGQNVTLSCEQNLNHDAMYWYRQDPGQGLRLIYYSQIVNDFQKGDIAEGYSVSREKKESFPLTVTSAQKNPTAFYLCASSMGPDYEQYFGPGTRLTVT.